The rows below give T cell receptor beta chains drawn from one sample of a study of shared clonotypes between healthy human individuals. The assay was immunoSEQ multiplex PCR, and TCRdb's table has in-frame clones only and misses some. The sample holds some 2.4 million clones, more than 85% seen once. The sequenced sample was naive CD4+ T cells from PBMCs. The origin of the receptors is a man between 18 and 29 years old in good health. Some clones in this sample may be carry-over from other donors' samples. The CDR3 runs from the conserved cysteine through the conserved F or W. Each record gives: J gene, D gene, V gene, clone size, CDR3 DNA, CDR3 protein. D genes are given only for firm matches. Not all rows give a size; the values are once, few, many and, for expanded clones, a class.

J: TRBJ2-2
D: .
V: TRBV30
size: .
DNA: TGTGCCTGGAGCCTATCTACCGGGGAGCTGTTTTTT
CDR3: CAWSLSTGELFF

J: TRBJ2-7
D: .
V: TRBV14
size: .
DNA: TGTGCCAGCAGCCCCTCCGGTGTGGGCGAGCAGTACTTC
CDR3: CASSPSGVGEQYF

J: TRBJ2-3
D: TRBD2
V: TRBV10-1
size: .
DNA: TGCGCCAGCAGTGAGGCGACCTCTAGCGGGACAAGCACAGATACGCAGTATTTT
CDR3: CASSEATSSGTSTDTQYF

J: TRBJ2-1
D: TRBD2
V: TRBV9
size: .
DNA: TGTGCCAGCAGCCTCACACCTAGCGGGAGCCCGGCGGATGAGCAGTTCTTC
CDR3: CASSLTPSGSPADEQFF

J: TRBJ2-5
D: .
V: TRBV19
size: .
DNA: TGTGCCAGTAGCCACCACCCGGACCGAAAGTACTTC
CDR3: CASSHHPDRKYF

J: TRBJ2-7
D: TRBD2
V: TRBV6-6
size: .
DNA: TGTGCCAGCAGTCTGCGGGAGTTTGAATACGAGCAGTACTTC
CDR3: CASSLREFEYEQYF

J: TRBJ2-1
D: .
V: TRBV18
size: .
DNA: TGTGCCAGCTCACCACCCAGAGGACAAGGGCCGGGCTCCTACAATGAGCAGTTCTTC
CDR3: CASSPPRGQGPGSYNEQFF

J: TRBJ2-1
D: .
V: TRBV7-7
size: .
DNA: TGTGCCAGCAGCCCCGGGACGGCCTTGGATGAGCAGTTCTTC
CDR3: CASSPGTALDEQFF

J: TRBJ1-2
D: TRBD1
V: TRBV19
size: .
DNA: TGTGCCAGTAGTACGTACAGGGGGCCGAGAGGATATGGCTACACCTTC
CDR3: CASSTYRGPRGYGYTF

J: TRBJ2-7
D: TRBD2
V: TRBV7-9
size: .
DNA: TGTGCCAGCAGCTTAGTAGTAGCGGGCACTTACGAGCAGTACTTC
CDR3: CASSLVVAGTYEQYF

J: TRBJ2-7
D: .
V: TRBV5-6
size: .
DNA: TGTGCCAGCAGCTTGGCGGGGGGCGCCGGCTACGAGCAGTACTTC
CDR3: CASSLAGGAGYEQYF

J: TRBJ2-5
D: .
V: TRBV6-1
size: .
DNA: TGTGCCAGCAGTGAACAGGGAGGTGAGACCCAGTACTTC
CDR3: CASSEQGGETQYF

J: TRBJ1-2
D: .
V: TRBV5-4
size: once
DNA: TGTGCCAGCAGCCTAAGGGACACCCACCGCTACACCTTC
CDR3: CASSLRDTHRYTF

J: TRBJ2-5
D: TRBD2
V: TRBV7-2
size: .
DNA: TGTGCCAGCAGCCCACGTCGGGGCGGGAGGGCCTGGTCCCAGTACTTC
CDR3: CASSPRRGGRAWSQYF

J: TRBJ2-1
D: .
V: TRBV25-1
size: .
DNA: TGTGCCAGCAGAAGGGGCGGGACCTACAATGAGCAGTTCTTC
CDR3: CASRRGGTYNEQFF

J: TRBJ2-5
D: TRBD2
V: TRBV9
size: .
DNA: TGTGCCAGCAGCGTCAGCGGGAGGGAGGAGACCCAGTACTTC
CDR3: CASSVSGREETQYF

J: TRBJ2-2
D: TRBD2
V: TRBV9
size: .
DNA: TGTGCCAGCAGCTCCGAGGTGGGCGGGAGGGCCTCTGGGGAGCTGTTTTTT
CDR3: CASSSEVGGRASGELFF

J: TRBJ1-2
D: .
V: TRBV4-3
size: .
DNA: TGCGCCAGCAGCCAAGGCCAGGACAGATCTAGAGGCTACACCTTC
CDR3: CASSQGQDRSRGYTF

J: TRBJ1-1
D: TRBD1
V: TRBV28
size: .
DNA: TGTGCCAGCAGTTTGCAGAATCAGGGGGGGACTGAAGCTTTCTTT
CDR3: CASSLQNQGGTEAFF

J: TRBJ1-2
D: TRBD1
V: TRBV18
size: .
DNA: TGTGCCAGCTCACTGGGGACAGGGGGCGCAGATGGCTACACCTTC
CDR3: CASSLGTGGADGYTF

J: TRBJ1-2
D: TRBD1
V: TRBV9
size: .
DNA: TGTGCCAGCAGCGTTTACAACAGGGGTTCCGGCTACACCTTC
CDR3: CASSVYNRGSGYTF

J: TRBJ2-5
D: .
V: TRBV11-3
size: .
DNA: TGTGCCAGCAGCTTAGGTCAAGGGGACCAAGAGACCCAGTACTTC
CDR3: CASSLGQGDQETQYF

J: TRBJ2-2
D: .
V: TRBV5-4
size: .
DNA: TGTGCCAGCAGCTTCGGAGGGGAAGCGAACACCGGGGAGCTGTTTTTT
CDR3: CASSFGGEANTGELFF

J: TRBJ1-2
D: .
V: TRBV6-1
size: .
DNA: TGTGCCAGCAGTGAAAGCAGGGGAGTCAGTGGCTACACCTTC
CDR3: CASSESRGVSGYTF

J: TRBJ1-5
D: .
V: TRBV28
size: once
DNA: TGTGCCAGCAGTTACAGGTCAGGGACAAATCAGCCCCAGCATTTT
CDR3: CASSYRSGTNQPQHF

J: TRBJ2-5
D: TRBD2
V: TRBV5-1
size: .
DNA: TGCGCCAGCAGCTTGGTGGTAGCGGGACAAGAGACCCAGTACTTC
CDR3: CASSLVVAGQETQYF

J: TRBJ2-3
D: TRBD1
V: TRBV7-9
size: .
DNA: TGTGCCAGCAGCCCTGGGACAGGGTTGACAGATACGCAGTATTTT
CDR3: CASSPGTGLTDTQYF

J: TRBJ2-1
D: .
V: TRBV7-2
size: .
DNA: TGTGCCAGCAGCTTAGATCGGTGGCAGGGAGCTGAGCAGTTCTTC
CDR3: CASSLDRWQGAEQFF

J: TRBJ1-5
D: TRBD1
V: TRBV5-8
size: .
DNA: TGTGCCAGCAGCGAGGGACAGGGGGATCAGCCCCAGCATTTT
CDR3: CASSEGQGDQPQHF

J: TRBJ1-2
D: .
V: TRBV5-1
size: .
DNA: TGCGCCAGCAGCTTGGGGGCTGGGACAAACAATGGCTACACCTTC
CDR3: CASSLGAGTNNGYTF

J: TRBJ2-5
D: .
V: TRBV6-1
size: .
DNA: TGTGCCAGCAGTAGGGAGTCCCAAGAGACCCAGTACTTC
CDR3: CASSRESQETQYF

J: TRBJ1-5
D: .
V: TRBV12-2
size: .
DNA: TGTGCAAGTCCCCAGGGCTCCGGGGGTGGCAATCAGCCCCAGCATTTT
CDR3: CASPQGSGGGNQPQHF

J: TRBJ2-2
D: TRBD2
V: TRBV19
size: .
DNA: TGTGCCACGGAACTAGCGGGAGGAACCGGGGAGCTGTTTTTT
CDR3: CATELAGGTGELFF

J: TRBJ2-5
D: .
V: TRBV30
size: .
DNA: TGTGCCGGCTCCGGACAGTACCAAGAGACCCAGTACTTC
CDR3: CAGSGQYQETQYF

J: TRBJ1-2
D: TRBD1
V: TRBV9
size: .
DNA: TGTGCCAGCAGCCTGACAGGGGCCTTTGGTGGCTACACCTTC
CDR3: CASSLTGAFGGYTF

J: TRBJ1-5
D: .
V: TRBV5-4
size: .
DNA: TGTGCCAGCAGCTTGGACCGAGGGAGCCCCCCCCAGCATTTT
CDR3: CASSLDRGSPPQHF

J: TRBJ2-4
D: .
V: TRBV29-1
size: .
DNA: TGCAGCGTTGACGCACAGGGGACTCAAAACATTCAGTACTTC
CDR3: CSVDAQGTQNIQYF

J: TRBJ2-7
D: TRBD2
V: TRBV6-5
size: .
DNA: TGTGCCAGCAGTTACAAGCGGGAGCGCGAGCAGTACTTC
CDR3: CASSYKREREQYF

J: TRBJ2-7
D: .
V: TRBV11-2
size: .
DNA: TGTGCCAGCAGCTTAAGCGCCTACGAGCAGTACTTC
CDR3: CASSLSAYEQYF

J: TRBJ2-7
D: .
V: TRBV6-5
size: .
DNA: TGTGCCAGCAGTTCCTACATGATTGGGGGCTACGAGCAGTACTTC
CDR3: CASSSYMIGGYEQYF

J: TRBJ1-2
D: .
V: TRBV28
size: .
DNA: TGTGCCAGCTCCCTCGGGGCCACCTATGGCTACACCTTC
CDR3: CASSLGATYGYTF

J: TRBJ2-2
D: .
V: TRBV18
size: .
DNA: TGTGCCAGCTCACCGTTCGGGACACGCACGGCCGGGGAGCTGTTTTTT
CDR3: CASSPFGTRTAGELFF

J: TRBJ2-1
D: .
V: TRBV28
size: .
DNA: TGTGCCAGCAGCCCAGGGGCGGTACCGCCCTACAATGAGCAGTTCTTC
CDR3: CASSPGAVPPYNEQFF

J: TRBJ1-1
D: .
V: TRBV18
size: once
DNA: TGTGCCAGCTCAGCCCACGTCGAGGTTGGGGAGAACACTGAAGCTTTCTTT
CDR3: CASSAHVEVGENTEAFF

J: TRBJ2-1
D: .
V: TRBV4-1
size: .
DNA: TGCGCCAGCAGCCAAAGAACGACAGCCGGCAGGGTGATCTTC
CDR3: CASSQRTTAGRVIF

J: TRBJ2-2
D: .
V: TRBV19
size: .
DNA: TGTGCCAGTAGTAATCGACAATGGTGGGGAACCGGGGAGCTGTTTTTT
CDR3: CASSNRQWWGTGELFF

J: TRBJ2-7
D: .
V: TRBV29-1
size: .
DNA: TGCAGCGTTGCGGTAACGGACGGAACCTACGAGCAGTACTTC
CDR3: CSVAVTDGTYEQYF

J: TRBJ2-6
D: .
V: TRBV2
size: .
DNA: TGTGCCAGCAGTGTACGCGCCTCTGGGGCCAACGTCCTGACTTTC
CDR3: CASSVRASGANVLTF

J: TRBJ2-5
D: TRBD1
V: TRBV11-3
size: .
DNA: TGTGCCAGCAGCTTAGGGACAGGGTTGGAGACCCAGTACTTC
CDR3: CASSLGTGLETQYF

J: TRBJ1-2
D: .
V: TRBV7-6
size: .
DNA: TGTGCCAGCATGTCGTGGTATGGCTACACCTTC
CDR3: CASMSWYGYTF

J: TRBJ2-3
D: .
V: TRBV5-4
size: .
DNA: TGTGCCAGCAGCAGGGCAAGGGCCACAGATACGCAGTATTTT
CDR3: CASSRARATDTQYF

J: TRBJ2-7
D: .
V: TRBV4-2
size: .
DNA: TGTGCCAGCAGCCAGGCCGGGACGGGCGAGCAGTACTTC
CDR3: CASSQAGTGEQYF

J: TRBJ2-5
D: .
V: TRBV7-9
size: .
DNA: TGTGCCGTCCGGGACCCCGGGCTTTGGGAGACCCAGTACTTC
CDR3: CAVRDPGLWETQYF

J: TRBJ2-3
D: .
V: TRBV19
size: .
DNA: TGTGCCAGCCTAGCAGGAGCAGGGACGACAGATACGCAGTATTTT
CDR3: CASLAGAGTTDTQYF

J: TRBJ2-3
D: .
V: TRBV9
size: .
DNA: TGTGCCAGCAGCGTAGGGCCGACTAGGCCCACAGATACGCAGTATTTT
CDR3: CASSVGPTRPTDTQYF